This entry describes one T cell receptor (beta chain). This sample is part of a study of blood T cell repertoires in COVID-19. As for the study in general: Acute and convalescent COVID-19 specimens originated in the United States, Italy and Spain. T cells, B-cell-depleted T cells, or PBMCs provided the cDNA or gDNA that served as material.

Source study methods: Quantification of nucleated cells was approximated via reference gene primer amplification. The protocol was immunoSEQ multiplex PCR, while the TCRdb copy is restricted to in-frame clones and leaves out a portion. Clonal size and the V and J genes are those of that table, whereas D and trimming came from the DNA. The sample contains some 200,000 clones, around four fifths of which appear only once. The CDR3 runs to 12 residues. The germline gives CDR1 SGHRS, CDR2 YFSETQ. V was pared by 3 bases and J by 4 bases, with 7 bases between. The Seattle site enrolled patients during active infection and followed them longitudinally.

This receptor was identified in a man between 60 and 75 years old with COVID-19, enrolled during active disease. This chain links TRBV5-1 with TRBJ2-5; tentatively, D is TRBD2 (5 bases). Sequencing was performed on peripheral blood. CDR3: CASSSDLETQYF. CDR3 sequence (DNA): TGCGCCAGCAGCTCGGACTTAGAGACCCAGTACTTC.